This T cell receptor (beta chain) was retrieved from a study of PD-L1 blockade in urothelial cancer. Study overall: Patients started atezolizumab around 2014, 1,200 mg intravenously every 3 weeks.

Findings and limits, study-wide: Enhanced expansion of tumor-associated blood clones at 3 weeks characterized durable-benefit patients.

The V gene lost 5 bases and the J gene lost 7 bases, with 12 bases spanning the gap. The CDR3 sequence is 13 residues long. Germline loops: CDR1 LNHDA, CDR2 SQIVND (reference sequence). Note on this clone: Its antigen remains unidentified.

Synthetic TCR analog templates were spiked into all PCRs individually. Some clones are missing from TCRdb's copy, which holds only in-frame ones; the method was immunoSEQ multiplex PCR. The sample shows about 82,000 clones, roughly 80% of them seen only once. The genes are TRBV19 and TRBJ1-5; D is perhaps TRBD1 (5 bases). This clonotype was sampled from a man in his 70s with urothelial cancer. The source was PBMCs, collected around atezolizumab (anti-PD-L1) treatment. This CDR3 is CASSRDFKQPQHF. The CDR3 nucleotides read TGTGCCAGTAGTCGGGACTTTAAACAGCCCCAGCATTTT.